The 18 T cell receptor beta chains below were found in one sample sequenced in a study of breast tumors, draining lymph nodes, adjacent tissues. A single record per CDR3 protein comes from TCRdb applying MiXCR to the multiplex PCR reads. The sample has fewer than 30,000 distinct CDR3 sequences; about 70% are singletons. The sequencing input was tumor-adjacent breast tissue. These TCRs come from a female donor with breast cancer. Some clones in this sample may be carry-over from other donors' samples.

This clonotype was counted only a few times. CDR3 sequence reads: CATSRGPLAGGVRPYF. The CDR3 region has the DNA TGTGCCACCAGCAGGGGGCCACTAGCGGGAGGTGTAAGGCCGTACTTC. The rearrangement uses TRBV15 and TRBJ2-7, with 12 bases matching TRBD2. V shed 3 bases, J shed 12 bases, and the junction held 15 bases outside the gene matches. This CDR3 comprises 16 residues. CDR1 and CDR2 from the germline V gene are LNHNV and YYDKDF (reference sequence).

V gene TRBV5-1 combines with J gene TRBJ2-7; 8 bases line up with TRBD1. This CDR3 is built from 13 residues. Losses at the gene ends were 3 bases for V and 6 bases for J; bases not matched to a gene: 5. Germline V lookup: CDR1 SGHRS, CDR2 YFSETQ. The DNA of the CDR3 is TGCGCCAGCAGCTACCGGGACAGGACCGAGCAGTACTTC. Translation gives CASSYRDRTEQYF. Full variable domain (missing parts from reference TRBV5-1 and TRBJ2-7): KAGVTQTPRYLIKTRGQQVTLSCSPISGHRSVSWYQQTPGQGLQFLFEYFSETQRNKGNFPGRFSGRQFSNSRSEMNVSTLELGDSALYLCASSYRDRTEQYFGPGTRLTVT.

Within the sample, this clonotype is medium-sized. CDR3 sequence reads: CSATGGAGQPQHF. CDR3 nucleotides: TGCAGTGCTACAGGGGGCGCCGGGCAGCCCCAGCATTTT. This sequence joins TRBV20-1 and TRBJ1-5, with 8 nucleotides matching TRBD1. The CDR3 is made up of 13 amino acids. Germline V gene data show CDR1 as DFQATT and CDR2 as SNEGSKA (reference sequence). After removal of 4 bases from V and 7 bases from J, the junction contained 6 bases not matched to a gene.

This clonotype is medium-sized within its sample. The CDR3 DNA reads as TGTGCCAGCAGCACCGGACAGGGGCGTTATGTTTCACCCCTCCACTTT. It is translated as CASSTGQGRYVSPLHF. The chain couples TRBV7-2 to TRBJ1-6; 9 nucleotides align to TRBD1. Germline CDR1 is SGHTA and CDR2 is FQGNSA. Unmatched junction bases numbered 11, after V lost 5 bases and J lost 9 bases. The CDR3 has 16 amino acids.

The CDR3 loop is CASSRSRESEQFF. In DNA form, the CDR3 reads TGTGCCAGCAGTCGGAGCCGGGAGTCTGAGCAGTTCTTC. The V gene is TRBV6-2 or TRBV6-3, the J gene TRBJ2-1, with D possibly being TRBD2 (6 bases). The V end lost 5 bases, the J end lost 9 bases, and 14 bases lay between the germline ends. The germline V gene has CDR1 MNHEY and CDR2 SVGEGT. The CDR3 is made up of 13 amino acids.

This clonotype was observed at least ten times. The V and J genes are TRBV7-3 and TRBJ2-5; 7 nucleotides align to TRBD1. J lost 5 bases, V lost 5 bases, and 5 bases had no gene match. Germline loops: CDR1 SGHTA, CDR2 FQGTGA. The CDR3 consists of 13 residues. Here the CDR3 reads CASSPQGRETQYF. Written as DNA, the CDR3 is TGTGCCAGCAGCCCACAGGGGCGGGAGACCCAGTACTTC.

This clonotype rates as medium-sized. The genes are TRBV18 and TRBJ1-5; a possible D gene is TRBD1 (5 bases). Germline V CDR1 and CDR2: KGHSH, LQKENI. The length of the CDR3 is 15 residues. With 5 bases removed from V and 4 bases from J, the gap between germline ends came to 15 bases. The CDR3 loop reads CASSEHGGVNQPQHF. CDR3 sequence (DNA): TGTGCCAGCTCAGAACACGGGGGGGTGAATCAGCCCCAGCATTTT. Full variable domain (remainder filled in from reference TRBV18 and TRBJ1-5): NAGVMQNPRHLVRRRGQEARLRCSPMKGHSHVYWYRQLPEEGLKFMVYLQKENIIDESGMPKERFSAEFPKEGPSILRIQQVVRGDSAAYFCASSEHGGVNQPQHFGDGTRLSIL.

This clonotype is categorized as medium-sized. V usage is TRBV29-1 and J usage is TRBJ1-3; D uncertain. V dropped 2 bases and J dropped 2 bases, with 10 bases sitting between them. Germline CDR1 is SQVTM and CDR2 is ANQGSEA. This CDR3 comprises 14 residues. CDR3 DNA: TGCAGCGTTGAATTAACCGGGGCTGGAAACACCATATATTTT. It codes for CSVELTGAGNTIYF.

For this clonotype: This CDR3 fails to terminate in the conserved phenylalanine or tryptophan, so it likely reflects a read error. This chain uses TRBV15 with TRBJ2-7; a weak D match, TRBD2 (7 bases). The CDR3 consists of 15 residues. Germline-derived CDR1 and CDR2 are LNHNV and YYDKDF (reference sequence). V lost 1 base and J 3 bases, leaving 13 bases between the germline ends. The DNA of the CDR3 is TGTGCCACCAGCAGAGCAGGGGAGGGCCTCTACGAGCAGTACTCC. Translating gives CATSRAGEGLYEQYS.

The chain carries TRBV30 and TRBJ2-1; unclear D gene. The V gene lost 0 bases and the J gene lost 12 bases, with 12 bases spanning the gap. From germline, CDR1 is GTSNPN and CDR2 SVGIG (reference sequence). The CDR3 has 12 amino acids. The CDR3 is CAWSVLGLRQFF. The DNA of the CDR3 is TGTGCCTGGAGTGTATTAGGGTTGAGGCAGTTCTTC.

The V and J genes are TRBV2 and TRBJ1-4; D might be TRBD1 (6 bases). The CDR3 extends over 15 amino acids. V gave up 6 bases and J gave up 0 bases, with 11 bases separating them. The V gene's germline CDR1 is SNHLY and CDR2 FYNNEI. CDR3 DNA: TGTGCCAGCAGGGCCAGGGGAGCAACTAATGAAAAACTGTTTTTT. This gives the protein CASRARGATNEKLFF.

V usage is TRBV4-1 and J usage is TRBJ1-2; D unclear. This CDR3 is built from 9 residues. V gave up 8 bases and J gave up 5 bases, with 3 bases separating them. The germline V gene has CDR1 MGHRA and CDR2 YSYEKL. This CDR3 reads CASGYGYTF. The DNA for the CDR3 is TGCGCCAGCGGGTATGGCTACACCTTC.

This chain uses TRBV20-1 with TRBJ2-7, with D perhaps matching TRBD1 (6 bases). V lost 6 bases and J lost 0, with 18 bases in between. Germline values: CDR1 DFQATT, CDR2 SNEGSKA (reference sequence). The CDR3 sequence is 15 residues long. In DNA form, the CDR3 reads TGCAGTGCCCTTCTCCTTGACAGGAGCTCCTACGAGCAGTACTTC. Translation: CSALLLDRSSYEQYF.

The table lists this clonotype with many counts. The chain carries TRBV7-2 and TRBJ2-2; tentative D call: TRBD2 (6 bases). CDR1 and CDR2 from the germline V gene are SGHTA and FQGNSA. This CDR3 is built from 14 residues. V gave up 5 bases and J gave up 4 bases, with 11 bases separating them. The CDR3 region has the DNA TGTGCCAGCAGCGGGGGGATGGGCACCGGGGAGCTGTTTTTT. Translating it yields CASSGGMGTGELFF.

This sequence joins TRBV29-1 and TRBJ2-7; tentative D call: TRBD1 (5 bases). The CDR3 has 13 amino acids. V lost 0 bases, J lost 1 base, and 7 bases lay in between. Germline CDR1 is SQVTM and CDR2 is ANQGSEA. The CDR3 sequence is CSVEDQGSYEQYF. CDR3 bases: TGCAGCGTTGAAGATCAGGGATCCTACGAGCAGTACTTC.

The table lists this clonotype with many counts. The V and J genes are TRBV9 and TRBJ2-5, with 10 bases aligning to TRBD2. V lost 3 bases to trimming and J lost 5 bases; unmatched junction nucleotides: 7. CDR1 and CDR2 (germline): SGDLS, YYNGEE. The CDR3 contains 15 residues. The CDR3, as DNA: TGTGCCAGCAGCGCATCTAGCGGGAGTGAGGAGACCCAGTACTTC. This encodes CASSASSGSEETQYF.

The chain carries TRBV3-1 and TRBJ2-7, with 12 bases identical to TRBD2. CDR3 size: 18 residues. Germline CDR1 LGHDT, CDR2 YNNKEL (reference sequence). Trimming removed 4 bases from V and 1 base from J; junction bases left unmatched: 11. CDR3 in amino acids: CASSPGLAGWGNSYEQYF. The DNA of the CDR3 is TGTGCCAGCAGCCCTGGACTAGCGGGGTGGGGGAATTCCTACGAGCAGTACTTC.

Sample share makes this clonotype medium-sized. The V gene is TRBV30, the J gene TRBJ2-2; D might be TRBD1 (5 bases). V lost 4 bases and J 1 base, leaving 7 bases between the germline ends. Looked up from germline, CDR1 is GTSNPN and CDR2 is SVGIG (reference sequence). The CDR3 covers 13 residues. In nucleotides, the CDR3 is TGTGCCTGGACTACAGGGAACACCGGGGAGCTGTTTTTT. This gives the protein CAWTTGNTGELFF.